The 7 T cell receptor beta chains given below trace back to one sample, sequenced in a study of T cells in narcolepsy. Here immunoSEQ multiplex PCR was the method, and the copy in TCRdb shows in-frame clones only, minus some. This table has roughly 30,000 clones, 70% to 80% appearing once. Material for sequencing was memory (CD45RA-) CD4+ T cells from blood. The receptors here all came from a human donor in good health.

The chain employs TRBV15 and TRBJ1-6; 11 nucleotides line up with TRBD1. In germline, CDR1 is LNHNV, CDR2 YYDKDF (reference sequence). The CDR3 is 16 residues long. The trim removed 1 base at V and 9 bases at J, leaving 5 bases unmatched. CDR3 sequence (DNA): TGTGCCACCAGCAGAGGTGGGGGACAGGGGGGTTCACCCCTCCACTTT. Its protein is CATSRGGGQGGSPLHF.

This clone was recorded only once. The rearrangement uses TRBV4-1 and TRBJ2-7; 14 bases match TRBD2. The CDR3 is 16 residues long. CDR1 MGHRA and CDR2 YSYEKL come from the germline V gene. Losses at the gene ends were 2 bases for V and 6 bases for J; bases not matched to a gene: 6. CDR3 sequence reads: CASSQWAGLAGVEQYF. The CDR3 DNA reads TGCGCCAGCAGCCAATGGGCGGGACTAGCGGGAGTCGAGCAGTACTTC.

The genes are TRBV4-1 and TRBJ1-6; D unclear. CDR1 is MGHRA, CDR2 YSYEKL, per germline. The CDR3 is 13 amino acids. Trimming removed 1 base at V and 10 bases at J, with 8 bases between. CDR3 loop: CASSQVGVSPLHF. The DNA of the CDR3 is TGCGCCAGCAGCCAAGTAGGCGTATCACCCCTCCACTTT.

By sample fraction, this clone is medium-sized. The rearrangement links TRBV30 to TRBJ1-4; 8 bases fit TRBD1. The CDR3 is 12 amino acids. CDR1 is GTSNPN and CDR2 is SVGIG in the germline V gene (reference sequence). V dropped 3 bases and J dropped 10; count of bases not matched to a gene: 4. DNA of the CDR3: TGTGCCTGGAGCGAGGACAGGGCAAAACTGTTTTTT. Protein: CAWSEDRAKLFF. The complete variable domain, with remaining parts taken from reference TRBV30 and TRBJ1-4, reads SQTIHQWPATLVQPVGSPLSLECTVEGTSNPNLYWYRQAAGRGLQLLFYSVGIGQISSEVPQNLSASRPQDRQFILSSKKLLLSDSGFYLCAWSEDRAKLFFGSGTQLSVL.

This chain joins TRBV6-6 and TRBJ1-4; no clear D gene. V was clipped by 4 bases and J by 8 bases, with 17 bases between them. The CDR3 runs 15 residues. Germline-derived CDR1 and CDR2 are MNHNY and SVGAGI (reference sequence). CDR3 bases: TGTGCCAGCAGTTCGGTGCGGCAGGCCGGGGAAAAACTGTTTTTT. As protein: CASSSVRQAGEKLFF.

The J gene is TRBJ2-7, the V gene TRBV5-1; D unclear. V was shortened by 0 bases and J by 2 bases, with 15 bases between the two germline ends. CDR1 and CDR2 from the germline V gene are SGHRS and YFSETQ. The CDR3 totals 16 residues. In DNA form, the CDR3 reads TGCGCCAGCAGCTTGGGCGTTACAGAGACCCCCTACGAGCAGTACTTC. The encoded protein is CASSLGVTETPYEQYF.

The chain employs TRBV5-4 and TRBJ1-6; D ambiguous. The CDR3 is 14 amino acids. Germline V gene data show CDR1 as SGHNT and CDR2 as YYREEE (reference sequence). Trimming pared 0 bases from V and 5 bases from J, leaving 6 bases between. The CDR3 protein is CASSLERDNSPLHF. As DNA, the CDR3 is TGTGCCAGCAGCTTGGAACGGGATAATTCACCCCTCCACTTT.